This T cell receptor beta chain is drawn from a study of cytomegalovirus exposure and HLA in healthy donors. Study-level results: According to the study, roughly 160 TCR beta chains were cytomegalovirus-associated. It was found in a later analysis that first-cohort TCR clusters tended to co-occur in the approximately 130 validation repertoires. Reportedly, diagnosis of cytomegalovirus status by the classifier showed high specificity and sensitivity.

Concerning this clone: No antigen is known for it.

Assay used: immunoSEQ multiplex PCR; TCRdb lists only in-frame clones, some missing. The table has around 170,000 clones, more than 70% seen once; the top ten hold 2.5% to 3%. The CDR3 runs 14 residues. The V gene's germline CDR1 is SQVTM and CDR2 ANQGSEA. Trimming cost V 0 bases and J 8 bases; bases outside gene matches: 9. The TCR sequence derives from a man younger than 35 in good health and CMV-seronegative. The sample taken for sequencing was PBMCs. The J gene is TRBJ1-2, the V gene TRBV29-1, with 7 bases identical to TRBD1. The CDR3 DNA sequence: TGCAGCGTTGAAGATCCGGGACAGCGGTTGGGCTACACCTTC. Translating it yields CSVEDPGQRLGYTF.